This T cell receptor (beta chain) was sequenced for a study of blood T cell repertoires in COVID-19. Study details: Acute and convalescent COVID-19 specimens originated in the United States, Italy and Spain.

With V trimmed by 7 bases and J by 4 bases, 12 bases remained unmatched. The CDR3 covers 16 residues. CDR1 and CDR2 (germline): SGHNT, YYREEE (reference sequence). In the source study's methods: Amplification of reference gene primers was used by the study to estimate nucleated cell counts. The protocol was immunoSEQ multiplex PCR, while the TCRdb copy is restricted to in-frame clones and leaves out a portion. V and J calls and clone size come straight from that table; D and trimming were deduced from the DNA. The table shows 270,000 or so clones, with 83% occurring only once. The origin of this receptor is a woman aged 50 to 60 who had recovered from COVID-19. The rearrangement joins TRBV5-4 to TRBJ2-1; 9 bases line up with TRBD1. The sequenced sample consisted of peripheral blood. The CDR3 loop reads CASGNSPGQGYNEQFF. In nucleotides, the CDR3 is TGTGCCAGCGGAAACTCCCCGGGACAGGGATACAATGAGCAGTTCTTC.